These 28 T cell receptor beta chains were sequenced from one sample in a study of blood T cells in healthy people across ages. Through a sample-barcoded 5' primer and a J-beta primer mix, a second PCR was run for roughly 6 to 12 cycles. TCRdb used MiXCR to reprocess the 5' RACE reads, holding one entry per CDR3 protein. Here the sample spans roughly 800,000 distinct CDR3 sequences, about three fifths being singletons. The sequenced sample was blood. Receptors were obtained from a man aged 25 to 40 in good health.

This chain connects TRBV4-3 to TRBJ1-1; 10 bases align to TRBD1. Germline CDR1 reads LGHNA; CDR2 reads YSLEER. This CDR3 spans 19 amino acids. Losses at the gene ends were 4 bases for V and 1 base for J; bases not matched to a gene: 15. The CDR3 DNA sequence: TGCGCCAGCAGCCGCGACTTGACAGGGGGCGCTTCTAGGAACACTGAAGCTTTCTTT. Its protein product is CASSRDLTGGASRNTEAFF.

This chain connects TRBV24-1 to TRBJ2-6, with 10 bases that match TRBD1. Per the germline V gene, CDR1 is KGHDR and CDR2 is SFDVKD. The CDR3 extends over 17 amino acids. V shed 6 bases, J shed 0 bases, and the junction held 4 bases outside the gene matches. CDR3 in amino acids: CATSSGQGLSGANVLTF. CDR3 DNA: TGTGCCACCAGTTCGGGACAGGGGCTCTCTGGGGCCAACGTCCTGACTTTC.

The gene calls are TRBV11-1 and TRBJ2-1, with TRBD2 matching over 10 bases. The V and J ends lost 2 bases and 4 bases, in that order; junction bases with no gene match: 11. The CDR3 runs to 18 residues. Per germline, CDR1 SGHAT and CDR2 FQDESV (reference sequence). The CDR3 is CASSLISVGLAEYNEQFF. The DNA of the CDR3 is TGTGCCAGCAGCTTAATATCCGTCGGACTAGCGGAGTACAATGAGCAGTTCTTC.

This chain uses TRBV6-6 with TRBJ2-7; weak D call: TRBD1 (6 bases). Germline CDR1 is MNHNY and CDR2 is SVGAGI (reference sequence). V was clipped by 2 bases and J by 4 bases, with 15 bases between them. This CDR3 is 15 amino acids long. The CDR3 DNA is TGTGCCAGCAGTTACCTGGACACCCAGGGGTACGAGCAGTACTTC. Translating gives CASSYLDTQGYEQYF.

This chain joins TRBV5-1 and TRBJ2-7, with 7 bases matching TRBD1. The CDR3 consists of 16 residues. After removal of 2 bases from V and 0 bases from J, the junction contained 8 bases not matched to a gene. The V gene's germline CDR1 is SGHRS and CDR2 YFSETQ. CDR3 nucleotide sequence: TGCGCCAGCAGCTTAGGAGGACAGGTCAACTCCTACGAGCAGTACTTC. This gives the protein CASSLGGQVNSYEQYF. The entire variable domain, with the rest obtained from reference TRBV5-1 and TRBJ2-7, is as follows: KAGVTQTPRYLIKTRGQQVTLSCSPISGHRSVSWYQQTPGQGLQFLFEYFSETQRNKGNFPGRFSGRQFSNSRSEMNVSTLELGDSALYLCASSLGGQVNSYEQYFGPGTRLTVT.

The rearrangement uses TRBV2 and TRBJ2-7; D is unresolved. Germline V gives CDR1 SNHLY, CDR2 FYNNEI. Trimming took off 2 bases at V and 2 bases at J, with 7 bases between the two ends. The length of the CDR3 is 13 residues. The CDR3 nucleotides read TGTGCCAGCAGTGAAAGGGATACCTACGAGCAGTACTTC. Its translation is CASSERDTYEQYF.

This chain connects TRBV20-1 to TRBJ1-2; the D is unclear. Germline values: CDR1 DFQATT, CDR2 SNEGSKA (reference sequence). V lost 0 bases, J lost 6 bases, and 8 bases lay in between. This CDR3 has 12 amino acids. The CDR3 loop is CSARDTGNGYTF. CDR3 sequence (DNA): TGCAGTGCTAGAGATACCGGGAATGGCTACACCTTC.

The V call is TRBV29-1, the J call TRBJ2-2; 10 bases are shared with TRBD2. This CDR3 is built from 15 residues. Germline CDR1 SQVTM, CDR2 ANQGSEA. V was clipped by 2 bases and J by 5 bases; unmatched bases: 5. The CDR3 region has the DNA TGCAGCGTTGAACTAGCGGGAGTTGAGACCGGGGAGCTGTTTTTT. Translated: CSVELAGVETGELFF.

The V call is TRBV5-6, the J call TRBJ2-1, with 11 bases that match TRBD1. TRBJ2-7 matches the DNA end more closely, so the J call is doubtful. In germline, CDR1 is SGHDT, CDR2 YYEEEE. The CDR3 covers 14 residues. This CDR3 reads CASSDGTGGYEQYF. For the CDR3, the DNA is TGTGCCAGCAGCGACGGGACAGGGGGCTACGAGCAGTACTTC.

This clonotype was seen a few times. The J gene is TRBJ2-7, the V gene TRBV11-2; D perhaps matches TRBD2 (5 bases). The germline V gene has CDR1 SGHAT and CDR2 FQNNGV. CDR3 size: 15 residues. V gave up 5 bases and J gave up 1 base, with 15 bases separating them. The CDR3 DNA is TGTGCCAGCAGCCCGCCCACGCGGGCATCCTACGAGCAGTACTTC. Translated, it gives CASSPPTRASYEQYF.

J is TRBJ2-6 and V is TRBV7-9, with D unresolved. The germline V and J ends were trimmed by 7 bases and 4 bases, with 17 bases remaining between them. The CDR3 length is 16 residues. Germline loops: CDR1 SEHNR, CDR2 FQNEAQ (reference sequence). CDR3 DNA sequence: TGTGCCAGCACGGCATGGCGCAACTTAGGGGCCAACGTCCTGACTTTC. Amino acid sequence: CASTAWRNLGANVLTF.

V gene TRBV5-8 combines with J gene TRBJ1-2; TRBD1 is a possible D gene (5 bases). V was trimmed by 2 bases and J by 8 bases, leaving 16 bases between them. The CDR3 runs to 14 residues. Germline CDR1 SGHTS, CDR2 YDEGEE. CDR3 loop: CASSFSDFWGGYTF. CDR3 nucleotides: TGTGCCAGCAGCTTTTCGGACTTCTGGGGGGGCTACACCTTC.

This chain links TRBV7-3 with TRBJ2-7; perhaps D is TRBD1 or TRBD2 (5 bases each). V was trimmed by 2 bases and J by 2 bases, leaving 13 bases between them. Per germline, CDR1 SGHTA and CDR2 FQGTGA. This CDR3 has 15 amino acids. The CDR3 nucleotides are TGTGCCAGCAGCTTACGAGACGGGGCCACCTACGAGCAGTACTTC. Translated, it gives CASSLRDGATYEQYF.

The V and J genes are TRBV29-1 and TRBJ2-7, with D hard to call. Matching the DNA end better, TRBJ2-5 makes the J call doubtful. The CDR3 consists of 14 residues. Germline V gene sequence: CDR1 SQVTM, CDR2 ANQGSEA. CDR3 region: CSVEDHFRRETQYF. CDR3 in DNA: TGCAGCGTTGAAGACCACTTTCGACGAGAGACCCAGTACTTC.

The rearrangement joins TRBV28 to TRBJ2-3; D might be TRBD1 (6 bases). CDR1 is MDHEN, CDR2 SYDVKM, per germline. Trimming took off 4 bases at V and 1 base at J, with 12 bases between the two ends. CDR3 size: 15 residues. CDR3 amino acids: CASSSEAGGTDTQYF. The CDR3 DNA is TGTGCCAGCAGTTCAGAGGCAGGGGGCACAGATACGCAGTATTTT.

This clonotype was picked up a small number of times. This chain connects TRBV13 to TRBJ2-1; D is possibly TRBD2 (6 bases). CDR1 is PRHDT and CDR2 is FYEKMQ in the germline V gene (reference sequence). The CDR3 loop spans 15 amino acids. V was pared by 2 bases and J by 4 bases, with 12 bases between. The CDR3 DNA follows: TGTGCCAGCAGCTTAAGGTTGCGGGATTACAATGAGCAGTTCTTC. Its translation is CASSLRLRDYNEQFF.

The rearrangement uses TRBV20-1 and TRBJ1-2; no firm D call. The germline V and J ends were trimmed by 3 bases and 4 bases, with 12 bases remaining between them. Germline V gives CDR1 DFQATT, CDR2 SNEGSKA (reference sequence). The CDR3 consists of 13 residues. CDR3 in amino acids: CSASVYASYGYTF. CDR3 nucleotide sequence: TGCAGTGCTAGTGTGTACGCTTCCTATGGCTACACCTTC.

The J gene is TRBJ1-4, the V gene TRBV29-1; the D is unclear. Per germline, CDR1 SQVTM and CDR2 ANQGSEA. Trimming left V 5 bases short and J 6 bases short, with 13 bases between. This CDR3 has 13 residues. CDR3 DNA sequence: TGCAGCGTTTCGGACGGAGTTTATGAAAAACTGTTTTTT. This codes for CSVSDGVYEKLFF.

The chain has TRBV29-1 and TRBJ1-5; TRBD1 agrees at 7 bases. The CDR3 is made up of 14 amino acids. The V segment lost 6 bases and the J segment 8 bases; nucleotides outside the gene matches: 13. Germline V gene lookup returns CDR1 SQVTM and CDR2 ANQGSEA. CDR3 DNA sequence: TGCAGCGTCCTGGTATCAGGGGGTGGGGAGCCCCAGCATTTT. This sequence encodes CSVLVSGGGEPQHF.

The genes are TRBV29-1 and TRBJ2-7; D is uncertain. The CDR3 is made up of 12 amino acids. The V end was cut by 5 bases, the J end by 0 bases, with 8 bases between. The V gene's germline CDR1 is SQVTM and CDR2 ANQGSEA. CDR3 sequence reads: CSVFTDSYEQYF. The CDR3 DNA follows: TGCAGCGTTTTCACAGACTCCTACGAGCAGTACTTC.

The chain uses TRBV3-1 and TRBJ2-1, with D possibly matching TRBD2 (5 bases). From germline, CDR1 is LGHDT and CDR2 YNNKEL (reference sequence). V was trimmed by 3 bases and J by 6 bases, leaving 18 bases between them. The length of the CDR3 is 16 residues. The CDR3 region has the DNA TGTGCCAGCAGCCACCGTGGTCGGGGTTACGGCAATGAGCAGTTCTTC. Protein sequence: CASSHRGRGYGNEQFF.

Here the CDR3 reads CANRQGDSYEQYF. CDR3 bases: TGTGCCAACCGACAGGGCGACTCCTACGAGCAGTACTTC. The chain links TRBV10-3 to TRBJ2-7; TRBD1 aligns across 7 bases. The J segment lost 0 bases and the V segment lost 10 bases, leaving 6 bases of the junction unmatched. This CDR3 is built from 13 residues. The germline gives CDR1 ENHRY, CDR2 SYGVKD.

The V call is TRBV13, the J call TRBJ2-3; D perhaps matches TRBD1 (6 bases). There are 14 residues in the CDR3. Trimming shortened V by 5 bases and J by 4 bases, and 13 bases separated the two germline ends. Looked up from germline, CDR1 is PRHDT and CDR2 is FYEKMQ (reference sequence). The CDR3 loop is CASSPPQGPDTQYF. The CDR3 DNA reads as TGTGCCAGCAGCCCCCCGCAGGGGCCAGATACGCAGTATTTT.

The chain joins TRBV7-2 to TRBJ2-7, with unresolved D. CDR1 SGHTA and CDR2 FQGNSA come from the germline V gene. Trimming removed 1 base from V and 4 bases from J, with 11 bases in between. The CDR3 covers 14 residues. In DNA form, the CDR3 reads TGTGCCAGCAGCTTAGATGGCGGCTTGTACGAGCAGTACTTC. Its translation: CASSLDGGLYEQYF.

The chain carries TRBV29-1 and TRBJ2-3; TRBD1 agrees at 8 bases. Germline CDR1 reads SQVTM; CDR2 reads ANQGSEA. V lost 7 bases to trimming and J lost 4 bases; unmatched junction nucleotides: 7. This CDR3 region has 13 residues. The CDR3 here is CSASRGPSDTQYF. CDR3 DNA: TGCAGCGCGAGCAGGGGGCCTTCAGATACGCAGTATTTT.

This clonotype was counted between two and nine times. This sequence joins TRBV20-1 and TRBJ2-2, with D maybe TRBD1 (6 bases). The length of the CDR3 is 14 residues. The V gene's germline CDR1 is DFQATT and CDR2 SNEGSKA (reference sequence). Trimming cost V 5 bases and J 9 bases, with 19 bases left between them. This chain's CDR3 is CSAPNMGASRELFF. In DNA form, the CDR3 reads TGCAGTGCTCCTAATATGGGGGCGAGCCGGGAGCTGTTTTTT.

This sequence joins TRBV27 and TRBJ2-1, with 11 positions matching TRBD2. Germline V gene lookup returns CDR1 MNHEY and CDR2 SMNVEV (reference sequence). The CDR3 covers 15 residues. Trimming cost V 4 bases and J 5 bases; bases outside gene matches: 4. DNA for the CDR3: TGTGCCAGCAGTTCCCGACTAGCGGGGCACAATGAGCAGTTCTTC. Its translation: CASSSRLAGHNEQFF.

The chain carries TRBV20-1 and TRBJ2-4; TRBD1 might be the D (6 bases). The assigned J gene may be wrong: the sequence end matches TRBJ2-7 better. This CDR3 is 16 amino acids long. CDR1 and CDR2 from the germline V gene are DFQATT and SNEGSKA (reference sequence). Here the CDR3 DNA reads TGCAGTGCTAGAGATCGGGCCAGGGACATGACCTACGAGCAGTACTTC. Translated: CSARDRARDMTYEQYF.